Following are 14 T cell receptor beta chains from one sample sequenced in a study of T cell changes during pregnancy in multiple sclerosis. Here immunoSEQ multiplex PCR was the method, and the copy in TCRdb shows in-frame clones only, minus some. The sample shows under 75,000 clones, about 94% of them seen only once. The source was CD8+ T cells from peripheral blood mononuclear cells, collected in the second trimester of pregnancy. The receptors were sampled from a female donor with multiple sclerosis, enrolled in a pregnancy study.

This clone occurred once. The chain carries TRBV29-1 and TRBJ2-5, with D possibly being TRBD2 (6 bases). Germline CDR1 reads SQVTM; CDR2 reads ANQGSEA. This CDR3 contains 12 residues. Deletions cut 3 bases from V and 5 bases from J, with 10 bases between. The CDR3 spells CSVEGLAETQYF. As DNA, the CDR3 is TGCAGCGTTGAGGGACTGGCGGAGACCCAGTACTTC.

The chain joins TRBV4-1 to TRBJ2-5, with TRBD1 identical over 8 bases. The CDR3 is made up of 14 amino acids. Trimming at V came to 3 bases and at J to 4 bases, leaving 4 bases not matched to a gene. CDR1 and CDR2 (germline): MGHRA, YSYEKL. This CDR3 is CASSHAGGAETQYF. In nucleotides, the CDR3 is TGCGCCAGCAGCCACGCAGGGGGCGCAGAGACCCAGTACTTC.

This chain uses TRBV4-3 with TRBJ2-7; D might be TRBD1 (5 bases). The V gene lost 0 bases and the J gene lost 6 bases, with 12 bases spanning the gap. CDR3 size: 14 residues. CDR1 is LGHNA, CDR2 YSLEER, per germline. CDR3 DNA: TGCGCCAGCAGCCAAGAAGAGACAGTTCTCGAGCAGTACTTC. This encodes CASSQEETVLEQYF.

J is TRBJ1-3 and V is TRBV28; 7 bases match TRBD1. V was pared by 6 bases and J by 3 bases, with 11 bases of the junction left unmatched. CDR1 and CDR2 (germline): MDHEN, SYDVKM. The CDR3 length is 16 residues. DNA of the CDR3: TGTGCCAGCAGCCTGGAACAGGGGAATATTGGAAACACCATATATTTT. Its translation: CASSLEQGNIGNTIYF.

This clone is labeled medium-sized. The sample contains more than one DNA sequence encoding this CDR3. The J gene is TRBJ2-1, the V gene TRBV6-1, with 7 bases aligning to TRBD2. The CDR3 covers 15 residues. Germline CDR1 MNHNS, CDR2 SASEGT. With 2 bases clipped from V and 0 bases from J, the junction kept 1 base outside the gene matches. The CDR3 reads CASSELAGSYNEQFF. DNA for the CDR3: TGTGCCAGCAGTGAATTAGCGGGCTCCTACAATGAGCAGTTCTTC.

The chain has TRBV2 and TRBJ1-1; D is possibly TRBD1 (6 bases). The CDR3 covers 13 residues. Germline-derived CDR1 and CDR2 are SNHLY and FYNNEI. Trimming removed 9 bases from V and 5 bases from J, with 16 bases in between. Written as DNA, the CDR3 is TGTGCCAGTCAAACAGGGTCGAGGACTGAAGCTTTCTTT. It encodes CASQTGSRTEAFF.

The J gene is TRBJ2-3, the V gene TRBV19; 12 bases fit TRBD2. CDR1 is LNHDA, CDR2 SQIVND, per germline (reference sequence). V dropped 8 bases and J dropped 6; count of bases not matched to a gene: 9. CDR3 size: 15 residues. The CDR3 spells CASAPLAGGDDTQYF. CDR3 in DNA: TGTGCCAGTGCTCCCCTAGCGGGAGGGGATGATACGCAGTATTTT.

The chain has TRBV19 and TRBJ2-1; 15 positions agree with TRBD2. CDR1 and CDR2 (germline): LNHDA, SQIVND (reference sequence). The CDR3 is made up of 15 amino acids. The V gene end was trimmed by 3 bases and the J gene end by 7 bases; junction bases not matched to a gene: 1. The CDR3 DNA reads as TGTGCCAGTAGTATCGGGACTAGCGGGAGGAATGAGCAGTTCTTC. This sequence encodes CASSIGTSGRNEQFF.

The genes are TRBV19 and TRBJ2-7; the match to TRBD1 covers 7 bases. Per the germline V gene, CDR1 is LNHDA and CDR2 is SQIVND (reference sequence). The CDR3 spans 13 residues. V was clipped by 4 bases and J by 6 bases; unmatched bases: 6. CDR3 DNA sequence: TGTGCCAGTAGTACCCTGACAGGGATCGAGCAGTACTTC. Protein sequence: CASSTLTGIEQYF.

The rearrangement uses TRBV27 and TRBJ1-3; 9 bases agree with TRBD1. The germline CDR1 and CDR2 sequences are MNHEY and SMNVEV (reference sequence). J was trimmed by 3 bases and V by 6 bases; bases with no gene match: 6. The CDR3 has 15 amino acids. The CDR3: CASRPTGGGGNTIYF. CDR3 sequence (DNA): TGTGCCAGCAGACCAACAGGGGGCGGTGGAAACACCATATATTTT.

J is TRBJ2-3 and V is TRBV19, with 11 bases aligning to TRBD1. CDR1 is LNHDA, CDR2 SQIVND, per germline (reference sequence). There are 18 residues in the CDR3. The J segment lost 6 bases and the V segment lost 0 bases, leaving 11 bases of the junction unmatched. Written as DNA, the CDR3 is TGTGCCAGTAGTATAGATGGGACAGGGGGTCATCTATCGGATACGCAGTATTTT. The encoded protein is CASSIDGTGGHLSDTQYF.

The V call is TRBV7-6, the J call TRBJ2-1, with D maybe TRBD1 (7 bases). CDR1 SGHVS and CDR2 FNYEAQ come from the germline V gene. Trimming shortened V by 5 bases and J by 9 bases, and 20 bases separated the two germline ends. The CDR3 has 15 amino acids. The CDR3, as DNA: TGTGCCAGCAGCCTCCGGGGCGGAGGGGGCACTGAGCAGTTCTTC. This translates into CASSLRGGGGTEQFF. The full variable domain, its missing parts supplied by reference TRBV7-6 and TRBJ2-1, is GAGVSQSPRYKVTKRGQDVALRCDPISGHVSLYWYRQALGQGPEFLTYFNYEAQQDKSGLPNDRFSAERPEGSISTLTIQRTEQRDSAMYRCASSLRGGGGTEQFFGPGTRLTVL.

This clone was observed a handful of times. J is TRBJ2-3 and V is TRBV7-8, with D tentatively TRBD2 (6 bases). The V gene lost 8 bases and the J gene lost 2 bases, with 11 bases spanning the gap. The CDR3 has 13 amino acids. The germline V gene has CDR1 SGHVS and CDR2 FQNEAQ. CDR3 sequence: CASVLANTDTQYF. The CDR3 DNA sequence: TGTGCCAGCGTGCTAGCGAACACAGATACGCAGTATTTT.

The chain links TRBV7-2 to TRBJ2-3; D is ambiguous. Deletions cut 4 bases from V and 10 bases from J, with 12 bases between. The CDR3 contains 12 residues. Germline values: CDR1 SGHTA, CDR2 FQGNSA. The DNA for the CDR3 is TGTGCCAGCAGCTCTAGTCAAGTGGCGCAGTATTTT. Encoded protein: CASSSSQVAQYF.